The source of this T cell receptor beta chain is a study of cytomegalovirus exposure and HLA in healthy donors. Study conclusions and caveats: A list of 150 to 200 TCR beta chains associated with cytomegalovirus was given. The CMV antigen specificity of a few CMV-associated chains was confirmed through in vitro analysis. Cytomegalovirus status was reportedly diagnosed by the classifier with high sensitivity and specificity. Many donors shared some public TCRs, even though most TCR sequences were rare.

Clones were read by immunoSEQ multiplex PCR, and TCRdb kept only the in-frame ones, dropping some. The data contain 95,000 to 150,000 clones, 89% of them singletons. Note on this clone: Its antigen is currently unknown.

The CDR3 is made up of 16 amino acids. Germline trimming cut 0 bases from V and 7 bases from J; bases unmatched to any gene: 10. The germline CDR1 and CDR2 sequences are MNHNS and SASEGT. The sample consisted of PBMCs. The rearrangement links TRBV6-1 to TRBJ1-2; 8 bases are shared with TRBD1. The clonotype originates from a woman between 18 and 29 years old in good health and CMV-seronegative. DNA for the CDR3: TGTGCCAGCAGTGAAGCGCTAGGAGACAGGGGTGCTGGCTACACCTTC. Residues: CASSEALGDRGAGYTF.